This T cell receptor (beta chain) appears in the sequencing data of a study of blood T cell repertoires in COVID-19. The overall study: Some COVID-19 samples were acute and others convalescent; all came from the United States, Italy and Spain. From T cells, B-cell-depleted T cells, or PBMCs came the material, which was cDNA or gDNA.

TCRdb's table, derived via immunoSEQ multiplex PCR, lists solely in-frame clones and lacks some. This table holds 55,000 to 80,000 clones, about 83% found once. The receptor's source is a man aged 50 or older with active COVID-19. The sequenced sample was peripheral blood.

In nucleotides, the CDR3 is TGTGCCAGCTCACCACTAGGAGGGGTCGATAGAGCTTTCTTT. Its protein is CASSPLGGVDRAFF. The chain recombines TRBV18 with TRBJ1-1; possible D gene TRBD1, 5 bases. Trimming shortened V by 1 base and J by 10 bases, and 16 bases separated the two germline ends. Germline V gene data show CDR1 as KGHSH and CDR2 as LQKENI. This CDR3 spans 14 amino acids.